This T cell receptor (beta chain) was captured by sequencing in a study of OX40 agonist ivuxolimab in advanced cancers. Turning to the overall study: The costimulatory receptor OX40 (CD134) was targeted by ivuxolimab, a fully human IgG2 agonistic monoclonal antibody. Peripheral TCRbeta sequencing was intended to test whether TCR sequence diversity was altered and clonal T-cell expansion was caused by ivuxolimab. Partial responses occurred in three dose-escalation patients: two with cutaneous melanoma and one with hepatocellular carcinoma. A male proportion of around 80% and a mean age of approximately 60 years, ranging from 23 to 79, were recorded for the dose-escalation cohort. Patients were allowed to have had prior anti-PD-1, anti-PD-L1 or anti-CTLA-4 therapy, and around two fifths of the dose-escalation patients had been treated with checkpoint inhibitors. Intravenous ivuxolimab was administered to patients every 2 weeks at six dose levels: 0.01, 0.1, 0.3, 1.5, 3 and 10 mg/kg. Of the roughly 52 patients in dose escalation, 19 had hepatocellular carcinoma, approximately 15 had melanoma, 9 had renal cell carcinoma and 9 had head and neck cancer. The monotherapy dose-escalation portion (N ≈ 52 patients) of the phase I ivuxolimab trial is reported in the paper.

For sequencing of the TCRbeta CDR3 region, genomic DNA was extracted from the sorted cells. The immunoSEQ Assay was used for sequencing of TCRbeta CDR3 regions. What TCRdb holds here is the immuneACCESS table cut down to in-frame rearrangements. Part of the clones is not present; checked against another copy, under half of the missing clones reflect an unresolved V gene, and the others are unexplained. This sample has approximately 44,000 clones in its table, and less than 90% of those were observed once. Clones ranked in the top ten supply about 5.2% of the sample. The trial excluded patients who had a history of autoimmune disease or were on systemic immunosuppression. Peripheral blood for TCR sequencing was drawn from every dose cohort at baseline, at cycle 4 day 1 and at cycle 7 day 1. The samples were drawn from a first-in-human, open-label, multicenter phase I dose-escalation trial of ivuxolimab. Adults with locally advanced or metastatic melanoma, renal cell, hepatocellular, or head and neck squamous cell carcinoma were enrolled in the trial. Before TCR sequencing, CD4+ T cells and CD8+ T cells from peripheral blood were sorted into separate populations.

This clone occurred a few times. Its antigen is currently not known. Base qualities are missing; no much larger clone stands one base away. Broad study findings and their caveats: At doses of 0.1 to 3.0 mg/kg, clonal expansion of both CD4+ and CD8+ blood T cells was observed from baseline to week 6. Low levels of normalized T-cell clonal expansion were also seen in some patients who did not respond. The antigen specificity of the clonally expanded peripheral T cells was not determined. After ivuxolimab, CD8+ T cells had more expanded clones than CD4+ T cells on average. In the 0.1-3.0 mg/kg groups, partial responders were among the patients with the lowest normalized peripheral clonal expansion, particularly in CD8+ T cells.

The junction shows trimming of 3 bases on V and 8 bases on J, plus 16 bases between the germline ends. Measured from the cysteine to the phenylalanine, the CDR3 is 15 residues long. Only the CDR3 DNA stays, 45 bases, in frame from base 1. CDR1 and CDR2 are read off the germline V gene as MDHEN and SYDVKM. The sequence is built from TRBV28 and TRBJ1-4; the D gene is possibly TRBD1, with 6 bases matching. The sequence was obtained from an adult with an advanced solid tumor such as melanoma, head and neck, liver or kidney cancer. This specimen was CD4+ or CD8+ T cells sorted from blood, taken in a trial of the OX40 agonist ivuxolimab. The sequenced DNA: TGTGCCAGCAGTTTCCGTCGACAGGTAGAGGAAAAACTGTTTTTT. This is translated as CASSFRRQVEEKLFF. The entire variable domain, with the stretches around the CDR3 drawn from the reference TRBV28 and TRBJ1-4 proteins, is DVKVTQSSRYLVKRTGEKVFLECVQDMDHENMFWYRQDPGLGLRLIYFSYDVKMKEKGDIPEGYSVSREKKERFSLILESASTNQTSMYLCASSFRRQVEEKLFFGSGTQLSVL.